One sample yielded the 11 T cell receptor beta chains listed below, sequenced in a study of blood T cell repertoires in COVID-19. TCRdb's table, derived via immunoSEQ multiplex PCR, lists solely in-frame clones and lacks some. The table includes 280,000 or so clones, 90% detected once. The sample taken for sequencing was PBMCs or T cells enriched from blood (not recorded which). All receptors come from a young woman with acute COVID-19.

The table lists this clone with a count of one. The chain carries TRBV5-1 and TRBJ2-7; D possibly corresponds to TRBD2 (5 bases). Per germline, CDR1 SGHRS and CDR2 YFSETQ. This CDR3 has 14 amino acids. Trimming took off 1 base at V and 4 bases at J, with 12 bases between the two ends. CDR3 region: CASSLRGSRYEQYF. The CDR3 region has the DNA TGCGCCAGCAGCTTGAGAGGGAGTCGGTACGAGCAGTACTTC.

The chain couples TRBV30 to TRBJ2-7; TRBD2 might be the D (7 bases). CDR3 size: 14 residues. Germline V gene sequence: CDR1 GTSNPN, CDR2 SVGIG (reference sequence). The V and J ends lost 0 bases and 7 bases respectively, with 16 bases between them. CDR3 protein: CAWSVRGGAGEQYF. CDR3 in DNA: TGTGCCTGGAGTGTCCGCGGGGGCGCGGGGGAGCAGTACTTC.

The gene calls are TRBV30 and TRBJ1-2, with 9 positions matching TRBD1. CDR3 size: 16 residues. With 4 bases clipped from V and 8 bases from J, the junction kept 17 bases outside the gene matches. Looked up from germline, CDR1 is GTSNPN and CDR2 is SVGIG (reference sequence). As DNA, the CDR3 is TGTGCCTGGAATGAGGGGACAGGGTCAAACCCCAGGGGCTACACCTTC. Translated: CAWNEGTGSNPRGYTF.

In DNA form, the CDR3 reads TGTGCCACCAGCAGAGTTGCGGGAGGGCTTAATGAGCAGTTCTTC. Translation: CATSRVAGGLNEQFF. The chain combines TRBV15 with TRBJ2-1; 9 bases line up with TRBD2. The CDR3 has 15 residues. The germline V gene has CDR1 LNHNV and CDR2 YYDKDF (reference sequence). The V and J ends lost 1 base and 7 bases, in that order; junction bases with no gene match: 5.

This rearrangement joins TRBV6-5 to TRBJ2-7; 10 nucleotides align to TRBD1. The V gene's germline CDR1 is MNHEY and CDR2 SVGAGI. The CDR3 has 14 amino acids. The V segment lost 5 bases and the J segment 6 bases; nucleotides outside the gene matches: 7. The CDR3 DNA sequence: TGTGCCAGCAGTAAGGGACAGGGGCTGTTCGAGCAGTACTTC. Translated, it gives CASSKGQGLFEQYF.

This clone appeared a few times. The same CDR3 also results from other DNA sequences found in this sample. The chain is built from TRBV9 and TRBJ2-2, with D possibly TRBD2 on 5 matching bases. Trimming pared 0 bases from V and 5 bases from J, leaving 8 bases between. The germline V gene has CDR1 SGDLS and CDR2 YYNGEE. The CDR3 sequence is 14 residues long. CDR3 residues: CASSVGSGTGELFF. In nucleotides, the CDR3 is TGTGCCAGCAGCGTAGGATCGGGGACCGGGGAGCTGTTTTTT.

This chain connects TRBV27 to TRBJ2-7, with TRBD2 as a possible D gene (6 bases). CDR3 length: 15 amino acids. From germline, CDR1 is MNHEY and CDR2 SMNVEV (reference sequence). Trimming removed 5 bases at V and 7 bases at J, with 21 bases between. The chain's CDR3 is CASSLRDRRAGEQYF. CDR3 nucleotide sequence: TGTGCCAGCAGTCTCCGGGACCGGAGGGCGGGGGAGCAGTACTTC.

This rearrangement joins TRBV12-3 or TRBV12-4 to TRBJ2-7; perhaps TRBD1 as D (6 bases). The V and J ends lost 6 bases and 0 bases respectively, with 9 bases between them. The CDR3 has 13 amino acids. CDR3 amino acids: CASRSGDSYEQYF. Here the CDR3 DNA reads TGTGCCAGCAGGTCAGGGGACTCCTACGAGCAGTACTTC.

This chain links TRBV5-4 with TRBJ2-7, with 8 bases aligning to TRBD2. Germline CDR1 reads SGHNT; CDR2 reads YYREEE (reference sequence). The ends lost 1 base at V and 3 bases at J; junction bases unmatched: 6. This CDR3 has 15 amino acids. The CDR3 protein is CASSLKASGYYEQYF. The CDR3 DNA is TGTGCCAGCAGCTTGAAGGCTAGCGGGTACTACGAGCAGTACTTC.

This clone was seen a handful of times. The junction departs from germline at one end; a sequencing error may be responsible. This chain joins TRBV3-1 (or the pseudogene TRBV3-2) and TRBJ2-7; no clear D. The CDR3 runs 13 residues. Per the germline V gene, CDR1 is LGHDT and CDR2 is YNNKEL (reference sequence). Written as DNA, the CDR3 is TGTGCCAGCAGCCATGGCGAGGCTACGAGCAACATTTTC. Its translation is CASSHGEATSNIF.

CDR3: CAWAAGTGGNQPQHF. The CDR3 nucleotides are TGTGCCTGGGCCGCGGGGACTGGGGGCAATCAGCCCCAGCATTTT. V gene TRBV30 combines with J gene TRBJ1-5, with a tentative D call TRBD1 (5 bases). This CDR3 has 15 amino acids. V shed 5 bases and J shed 2 bases, with 16 bases lying between them. Germline V lookup: CDR1 GTSNPN, CDR2 SVGIG (reference sequence).